This T cell receptor beta chain was obtained from a study of T cell responses to AZD1222 COVID-19 vaccine. This CDR3 has 16 residues. Germline values: CDR1 SEHNR, CDR2 FQNEAQ (reference sequence). Trimming took 2 bases from V and 4 from J, leaving 15 bases between them. General study results and limits: At study baseline, merely five or six AZD1222 recipients were seropositive. Spike-specific TCR breadth and depth went up after people got two AZD1222 doses. Repertoire sampling occurred only after the peak T cell response.

Some clones are missing from TCRdb's copy, which holds only in-frame ones; the method was immunoSEQ multiplex PCR. The sample carries 150,000 or so clones, 90% recorded once. Points on this clone: Its antigen remains unidentified.

Timing groups of about 4 and about 12 weeks for second doses were pooled. The source material was peripheral blood, sampled 28 days after the second AZD1222 dose. The TCR sequence derives from an adult who received the AZD1222 COVID-19 vaccine. The chain links TRBV7-9 to TRBJ1-3; the D gene is possibly TRBD1 (5 bases). CDR3 nucleotide sequence: TGTGCCAGCAGCTTATGGGTCGAGGGGCGAGGAAACACCATATATTTT. Residues: CASSLWVEGRGNTIYF.